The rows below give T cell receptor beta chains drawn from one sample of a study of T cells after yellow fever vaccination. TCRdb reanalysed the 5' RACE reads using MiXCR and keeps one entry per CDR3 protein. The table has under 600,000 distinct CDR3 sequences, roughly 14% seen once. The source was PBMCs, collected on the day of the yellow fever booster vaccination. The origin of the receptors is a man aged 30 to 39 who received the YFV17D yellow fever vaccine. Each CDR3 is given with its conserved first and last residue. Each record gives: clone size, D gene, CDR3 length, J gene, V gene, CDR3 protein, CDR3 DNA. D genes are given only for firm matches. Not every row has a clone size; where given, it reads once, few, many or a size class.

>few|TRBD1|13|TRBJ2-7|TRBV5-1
CASSGGQRYEQYF
TGCGCCAGCAGCGGGGGACAGCGCTACGAGCAGTACTTC
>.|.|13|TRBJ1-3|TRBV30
CAWGHSGGNTIYF
TGTGCCTGGGGCCATTCAGGTGGAAACACCATATATTTT
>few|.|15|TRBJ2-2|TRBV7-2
CASSMYGRNTGELFF
TGTGCCAGCAGCATGTACGGGAGGAACACCGGGGAGCTGTTTTTT
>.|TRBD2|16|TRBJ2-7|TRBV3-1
CASSYGRASGHYEQYF
TGTGCCAGCAGTTACGGGCGGGCTAGCGGGCACTACGAGCAGTACTTC
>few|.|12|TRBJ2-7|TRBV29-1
CSVRDGAYEQYF
TGCAGCGTTCGGGACGGCGCCTACGAGCAGTACTTC
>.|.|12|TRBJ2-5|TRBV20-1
CSARRGGETQYF
TGCAGTGCTAGGCGGGGCGGCGAGACCCAGTACTTC
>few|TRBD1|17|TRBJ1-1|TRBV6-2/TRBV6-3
CATKRRTGTGGRDGAFF
TGTGCCACCAAAAGAAGAACTGGGACAGGGGGACGCGACGGTGCTTTCTTT
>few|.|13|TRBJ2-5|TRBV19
CASSIGRVETQYF
TGTGCCAGTAGTATTGGCAGGGTGGAGACCCAGTACTTC
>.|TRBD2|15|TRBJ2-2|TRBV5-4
CASSLEIAGTGELFF
TGTGCCAGCAGCTTGGAAATAGCGGGAACCGGGGAGCTGTTTTTT
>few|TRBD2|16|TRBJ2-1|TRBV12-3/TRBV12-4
CASIPTSGSSYNEQFF
TGTGCCAGCATTCCTACTAGCGGGAGCTCCTACAATGAGCAGTTCTTC
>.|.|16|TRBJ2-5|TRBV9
CASSVATGLLQETQYF
TGTGCCAGCAGCGTAGCTACGGGGCTATTACAAGAGACCCAGTACTTC
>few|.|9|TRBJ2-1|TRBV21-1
CATRNEQFF
TGTGCCACCAGAAATGAGCAGTTCTTC
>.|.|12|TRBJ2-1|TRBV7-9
CASSLRRDEQFF
TGTGCCAGCAGCTTAAGACGAGATGAGCAGTTCTTC
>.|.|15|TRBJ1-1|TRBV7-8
CASSFRLGMNTEAFF
TGTGCCAGCAGCTTTCGTTTAGGGATGAACACTGAAGCTTTCTTT
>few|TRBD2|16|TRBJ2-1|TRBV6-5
CASSYLAESSYNEQFF
TGTGCCAGCAGTTACCTAGCGGAGAGCTCCTACAATGAGCAGTTCTTC
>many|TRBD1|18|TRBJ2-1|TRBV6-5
CASSYEGTGQASDNEQFF
TGTGCCAGCAGTTACGAGGGGACGGGACAGGCTTCGGACAATGAGCAGTTCTTC
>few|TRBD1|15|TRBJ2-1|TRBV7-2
CASSLAGGINNEQFF
TGTGCCAGCAGCTTAGCAGGGGGCATTAACAATGAGCAGTTCTTC
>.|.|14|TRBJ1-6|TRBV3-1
CASSPGPRNSPLHF
TGTGCCAGCAGCCCGGGACCGAGAAATTCACCCCTCCACTTT
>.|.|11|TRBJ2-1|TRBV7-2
CASSLNFVKFF
TGTGCCAGCAGCTTAAACTTCGTGAAGTTCTTC
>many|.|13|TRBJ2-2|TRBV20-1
CSARAGNTGELFF
TGCAGTGCTAGAGCTGGGAACACCGGGGAGCTGTTTTTT